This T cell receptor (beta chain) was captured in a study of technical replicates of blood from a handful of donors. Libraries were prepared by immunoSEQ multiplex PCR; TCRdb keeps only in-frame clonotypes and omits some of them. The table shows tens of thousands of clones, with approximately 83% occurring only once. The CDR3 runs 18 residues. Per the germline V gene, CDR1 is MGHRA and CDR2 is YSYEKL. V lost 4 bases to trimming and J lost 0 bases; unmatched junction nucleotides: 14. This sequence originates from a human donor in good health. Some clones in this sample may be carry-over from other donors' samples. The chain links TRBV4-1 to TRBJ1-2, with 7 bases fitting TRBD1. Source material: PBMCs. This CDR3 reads CASSRGAGPQGTNYGYTF. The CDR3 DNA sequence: TGCGCCAGCAGCCGTGGGGCCGGCCCACAGGGGACTAACTATGGCTACACCTTC.